The clone carrying this TCR beta chain occurred a few times. Its antigen is not identified. Each of the donors was a healthy bone marrow donor. The source of the sample is a study of cytomegalovirus exposure and HLA in healthy donors. Study-wide points: Per a prior analysis, the majority of TCR beta V segments were productive roughly 90% or roughly 30% of the time.

The primer mix had 60 Vbeta and 13 Jbeta primers. TCRdb's copy holds only in-frame clones and misses some; the assay was immunoSEQ multiplex PCR. The sample yields approximately 160,000 clones, 75% to 90% seen once. The germline CDR1 and CDR2 sequences are MGHRA and YSYEKL. The V end lost 1 base, the J end lost 1 base, and 11 bases lay between the germline ends. This CDR3 comprises 16 residues. The chain has TRBV4-1 and TRBJ2-1; a possible D gene is TRBD1 (5 bases). This receptor was obtained from a human donor in good health. The sequenced material came from PBMCs. The CDR3 reads CASSQVIRVSYNEQFF. The DNA of the CDR3 is TGCGCCAGCAGCCAAGTAATCAGGGTTTCCTACAATGAGCAGTTCTTC.